The 16 T cell receptor beta chains listed next were all sequenced from one sample in a study of cytomegalovirus exposure and HLA in healthy donors. Profiled with immunoSEQ multiplex PCR; TCRdb holds only in-frame clones, not every one. Altogether about 250,000 clones are present, roughly 87% being singletons, with the ten largest covering about 12%. The sample taken for sequencing was PBMCs. All receptors derive from a man aged 18-30 years in good health and CMV-seropositive.

The rearrangement joins TRBV2 to TRBJ2-1; no clear D. Germline V gene lookup returns CDR1 SNHLY and CDR2 FYNNEI. The CDR3 is 12 residues long. With 2 bases removed from V and 9 bases from J, the gap between germline ends came to 8 bases. DNA of the CDR3: TGTGCCAGCAGTGAACCCGCTGGTGAGCAGTTCTTC. This translates into CASSEPAGEQFF. The entire variable domain, with the rest obtained from reference TRBV2 and TRBJ2-1, is as follows: EPEVTQTPSHQVTQMGQEVILRCVPISNHLYFYWYRQILGQKVEFLVSFYNNEISEKSEIFDDQFSVERPDGSNFTLKIRSTKLEDSAMYFCASSEPAGEQFFGPGTRLTVL.

This chain uses TRBV19 with TRBJ2-5; TRBD1 might be the D (5 bases). This CDR3 comprises 14 residues. CDR1 and CDR2 from the germline V gene are LNHDA and SQIVND (reference sequence). V lost 5 bases to trimming and J lost 7 bases, with 17 bases between them. Here the CDR3 reads CASSARSERGTQYF. Written as DNA, the CDR3 is TGTGCCAGTAGTGCCAGGTCCGAAAGGGGGACCCAGTACTTC.

The chain carries TRBV9 and TRBJ2-7; 10 bases match TRBD1. Per germline, CDR1 SGDLS and CDR2 YYNGEE. The ends lost 4 bases at V and 1 base at J; junction bases unmatched: 8. The CDR3 totals 16 residues. The CDR3 region has the DNA TGTGCCAGCAGCATACAGCCGGGACAGGGGTCCTACGAGCAGTACTTC. This sequence encodes CASSIQPGQGSYEQYF.

This chain joins TRBV30 and TRBJ1-4, with D uncertain. Germline V gene lookup returns CDR1 GTSNPN and CDR2 SVGIG (reference sequence). V lost 2 bases and J 9 bases, leaving 13 bases between the germline ends. The CDR3 is 13 residues long. CDR3 in amino acids: CAWSKMRVQKLFF. In DNA form, the CDR3 reads TGTGCCTGGAGTAAAATGAGGGTCCAAAAACTGTTTTTT.

The chain links TRBV6-1 to TRBJ2-5, with TRBD1 matching 7 bases. J lost 5 bases, V lost 2 bases, and 11 bases had no gene match. Per the germline V gene, CDR1 is MNHNS and CDR2 is SASEGT. There are 16 residues in the CDR3. The CDR3 sequence is CASSEPTGFGSETQYF. CDR3 DNA: TGTGCCAGCAGTGAACCGACAGGGTTCGGAAGTGAGACCCAGTACTTC.

The chain has TRBV6-1 and TRBJ2-7; 9 nucleotides match TRBD1. CDR1 is MNHNS, CDR2 SASEGT, per germline. This CDR3 comprises 13 residues. The V segment lost 6 bases and the J segment 4 bases; nucleotides outside the gene matches: 4. The CDR3 nucleotides are TGTGCCAGCAGGGCCGGGACAGGGTACGAGCAGTACTTC. The encoded protein is CASRAGTGYEQYF.

This clone was recorded a few times. The chain links TRBV2 to TRBJ1-2; 8 nucleotides agree with TRBD1. With 7 bases clipped from V and 4 bases from J, the junction kept 14 bases outside the gene matches. The CDR3 length is 16 residues. Germline-derived CDR1 and CDR2 are SNHLY and FYNNEI. CDR3 DNA sequence: TGTGCCAGCACCGGGACAGGCCTCCAAACCTTCTATGGCTACACCTTC. The encoded protein is CASTGTGLQTFYGYTF.

The chain carries TRBV4-3 and TRBJ2-2; no firm D call. The CDR3 totals 15 residues. V was trimmed by 0 bases and J by 7 bases, leaving 12 bases between them. Germline CDR1 and CDR2: LGHNA and YSLEER. The CDR3 region is CASSQELGYNGELFF. In nucleotides, the CDR3 is TGCGCCAGCAGCCAAGAATTGGGATATAACGGGGAGCTGTTTTTT.

Here the CDR3 reads CASSSNSVPYGYTF. DNA of the CDR3: TGTGCCAGCAGCTCCAATTCCGTGCCCTATGGCTACACCTTC. The chain joins TRBV13 to TRBJ1-2; D is unresolved. This CDR3 spans 14 amino acids. With 4 bases removed from V and 4 bases from J, the gap between germline ends came to 13 bases. Germline V gene sequence: CDR1 PRHDT, CDR2 FYEKMQ (reference sequence).

The rearrangement links TRBV28 to TRBJ2-7; D call uncertain. Per the germline V gene, CDR1 is MDHEN and CDR2 is SYDVKM. The germline V and J ends were trimmed by 5 bases and 2 bases, with 7 bases remaining between them. The CDR3 loop spans 12 amino acids. The CDR3 reads CASSAFTYEQYF. CDR3 nucleotide sequence: TGTGCCAGCAGTGCCTTTACCTACGAGCAGTACTTC.

The chain couples TRBV27 to TRBJ2-1; 11 bases match TRBD1. In germline, CDR1 is MNHEY, CDR2 SMNVEV (reference sequence). The junction had 8 bases not matched to a gene; V was cut back by 5 bases and J by 2 bases. The CDR3 has 17 residues. The CDR3 sequence: CASSLRGGQGAYNEQFF. The DNA of the CDR3 is TGTGCCAGCAGTCTCAGGGGGGGACAGGGGGCCTACAATGAGCAGTTCTTC.

The chain uses TRBV4-2 and TRBJ1-1, with 7 bases aligning to TRBD1. This CDR3 has 16 amino acids. In germline, CDR1 is LGHNA, CDR2 YNFKEQ. With V trimmed by 0 bases and J by 1 base, 5 bases remained unmatched. The chain's CDR3 is CASSQDINRGNTEAFF. In nucleotides, the CDR3 is TGTGCCAGCAGCCAAGATATCAACAGGGGGAACACTGAAGCTTTCTTT.

This clone was seen once. V usage is TRBV5-4 and J usage is TRBJ2-7, with D perhaps matching TRBD1 or TRBD2 (6 bases each). The V end lost 5 bases, the J end lost 6 bases, and 21 bases lay between the germline ends. The V gene's germline CDR1 is SGHNT and CDR2 YYREEE (reference sequence). This CDR3 has 15 amino acids. CDR3 residues: CASRSGGGNPSEQYF. CDR3 nucleotides: TGTGCCAGCAGGTCCGGAGGGGGTAACCCTAGCGAGCAGTACTTC. The full variable domain, its missing parts supplied by reference TRBV5-4 and TRBJ2-7, is ETGVTQSPTHLIKTRGQQVTLRCSSQSGHNTVSWYQQALGQGPQFIFQYYREEENGRGNFPPRFSGLQFPNYSSELNVNALELDDSALYLCASRSGGGNPSEQYFGPGTRLTVT.

The chain employs TRBV19 and TRBJ2-2; D is possibly TRBD1 (5 bases). The CDR3 length is 14 residues. Germline V gives CDR1 LNHDA, CDR2 SQIVND (reference sequence). The V end lost 2 bases, the J end lost 6 bases, and 10 bases lay between the germline ends. DNA of the CDR3: TGTGCCAGTAGTATACAGGGTCGTTCCGGGGAGCTGTTTTTT. Translating it yields CASSIQGRSGELFF. The full variable domain, rest sourced from reference TRBV19 and TRBJ2-2, is DGGITQSPKYLFRKEGQNVTLSCEQNLNHDAMYWYRQDPGQGLRLIYYSQIVNDFQKGDIAEGYSVSREKKESFPLTVTSAQKNPTAFYLCASSIQGRSGELFFGEGSRLTVL.

The sample holds one count of this clone. The V gene is TRBV28, the J gene TRBJ1-4; D gene uncertain. The V and J ends lost 6 bases and 5 bases respectively, with 4 bases between them. The CDR3 runs to 11 residues. Germline lookup yields CDR1 MDHEN and CDR2 SYDVKM. CDR3 bases: TGTGCCAGCAGAAAAAATGAAAAACTGTTTTTT. Translation gives CASRKNEKLFF.

This rearrangement joins TRBV4-2 to TRBJ1-2; TRBD1 might be the D (5 bases). V was shortened by 0 bases and J by 1 base, with 6 bases between the two germline ends. Germline V gene sequence: CDR1 LGHNA, CDR2 YNFKEQ. CDR3 size: 14 residues. The CDR3 sequence: CASSQEQGNYGYTF. In DNA form, the CDR3 reads TGTGCCAGCAGCCAAGAGCAGGGTAACTATGGCTACACCTTC.